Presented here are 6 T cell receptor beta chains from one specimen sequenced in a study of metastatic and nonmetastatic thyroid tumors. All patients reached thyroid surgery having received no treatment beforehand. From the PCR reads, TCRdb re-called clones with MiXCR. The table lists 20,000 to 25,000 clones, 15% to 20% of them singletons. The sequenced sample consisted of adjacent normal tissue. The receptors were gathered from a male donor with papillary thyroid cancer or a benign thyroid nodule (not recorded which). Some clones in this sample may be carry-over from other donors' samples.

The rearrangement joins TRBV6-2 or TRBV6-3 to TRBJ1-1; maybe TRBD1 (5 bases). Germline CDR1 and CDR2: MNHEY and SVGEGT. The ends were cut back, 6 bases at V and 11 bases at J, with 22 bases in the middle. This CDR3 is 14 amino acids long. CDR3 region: CASSFRAGVTQAFF. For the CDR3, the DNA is TGTGCCAGCAGCTTCAGGGCTGGGGTGACTCAGGCTTTCTTT.

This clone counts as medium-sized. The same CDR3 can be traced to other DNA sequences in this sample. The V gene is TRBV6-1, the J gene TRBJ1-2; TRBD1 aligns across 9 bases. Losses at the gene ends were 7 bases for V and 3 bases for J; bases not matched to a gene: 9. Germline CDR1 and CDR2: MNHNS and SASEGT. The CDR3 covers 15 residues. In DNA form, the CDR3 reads TGTGCCAGCACCTCGACAGGGGGAAAGGACTATGGCTACACCTTC. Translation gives CASTSTGGKDYGYTF.

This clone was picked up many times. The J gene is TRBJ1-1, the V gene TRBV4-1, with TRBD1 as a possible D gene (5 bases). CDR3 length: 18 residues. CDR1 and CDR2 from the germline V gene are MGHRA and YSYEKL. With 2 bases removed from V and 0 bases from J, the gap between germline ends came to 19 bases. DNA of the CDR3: TGCGCCAGCAGCCAAATACTCCGGGTCCAGGGATTGAACACTGAAGCTTTCTTT. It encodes CASSQILRVQGLNTEAFF.

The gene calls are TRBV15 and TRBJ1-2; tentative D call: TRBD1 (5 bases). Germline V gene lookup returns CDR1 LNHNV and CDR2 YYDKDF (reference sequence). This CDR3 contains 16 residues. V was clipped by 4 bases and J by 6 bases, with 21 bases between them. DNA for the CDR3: TGTGCCACCAGCACTAGAGTTCCCAAGGGGTACGATGGCTACACCTTC. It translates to CATSTRVPKGYDGYTF.

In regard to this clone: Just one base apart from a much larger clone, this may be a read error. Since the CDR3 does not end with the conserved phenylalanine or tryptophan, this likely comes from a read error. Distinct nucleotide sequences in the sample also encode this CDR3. The CDR3 DNA sequence: TGTGCCAGCGGTCGGGGTGAGCAGTTCGTC. Translating it yields CASGRGEQFV. The chain recombines TRBV28 with TRBJ2-1, with D perhaps matching TRBD2 (5 bases). There are 10 residues in the CDR3. From germline, CDR1 is MDHEN and CDR2 SYDVKM. Trimming pared 8 bases from V and 9 bases from J, leaving 8 bases between.

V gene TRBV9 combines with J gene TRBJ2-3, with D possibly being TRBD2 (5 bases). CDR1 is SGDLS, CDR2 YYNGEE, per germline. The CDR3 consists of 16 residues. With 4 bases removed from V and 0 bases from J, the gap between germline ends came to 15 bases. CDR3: CASSSIACPSTDTQYF. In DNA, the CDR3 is TGTGCCAGCAGCTCCATAGCGTGTCCTAGCACAGATACGCAGTATTTT.